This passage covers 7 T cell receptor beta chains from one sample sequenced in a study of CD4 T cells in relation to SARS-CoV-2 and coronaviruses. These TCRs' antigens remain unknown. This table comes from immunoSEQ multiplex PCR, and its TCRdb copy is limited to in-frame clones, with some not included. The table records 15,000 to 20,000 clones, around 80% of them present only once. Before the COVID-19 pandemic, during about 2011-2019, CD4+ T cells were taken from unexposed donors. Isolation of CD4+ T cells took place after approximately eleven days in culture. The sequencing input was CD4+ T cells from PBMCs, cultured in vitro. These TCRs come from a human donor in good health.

CDR3 bases: TGTGCCAGCAGCGGAGCCCCGGGACACCGCTTCGGCTACACCTTC. It encodes CASSGAPGHRFGYTF. The genes are TRBV9 and TRBJ1-2, with a possible D match to TRBD1 (6 bases). Trimming took off 3 bases at V and 8 bases at J, with 20 bases between the two ends. Germline V gene lookup returns CDR1 SGDLS and CDR2 YYNGEE. The CDR3 runs 15 residues.

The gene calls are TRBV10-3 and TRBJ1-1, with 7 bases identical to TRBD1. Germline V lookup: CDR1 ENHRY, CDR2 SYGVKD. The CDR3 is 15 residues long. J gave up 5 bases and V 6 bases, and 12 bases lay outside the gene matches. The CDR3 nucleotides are TGTGCCATCAGCAACCCGGAGGGGGCCAAGACTGAAGCTTTCTTT. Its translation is CAISNPEGAKTEAFF.

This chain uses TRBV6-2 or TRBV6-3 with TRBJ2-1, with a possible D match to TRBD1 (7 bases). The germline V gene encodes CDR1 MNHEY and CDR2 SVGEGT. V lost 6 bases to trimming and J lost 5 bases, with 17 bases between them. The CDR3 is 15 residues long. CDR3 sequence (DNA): TGTGCCAGCAGCCAAGGGCGGGACAGACACAATGAGCAGTTCTTC. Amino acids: CASSQGRDRHNEQFF.

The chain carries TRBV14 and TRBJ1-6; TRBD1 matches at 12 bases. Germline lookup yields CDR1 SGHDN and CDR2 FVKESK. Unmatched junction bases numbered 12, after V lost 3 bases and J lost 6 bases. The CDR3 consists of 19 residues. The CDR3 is CASSHRDRGLSSANSPLHF. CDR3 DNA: TGTGCCAGCAGCCACCGGGACAGGGGGCTCTCTAGCGCTAATTCACCCCTCCACTTT.

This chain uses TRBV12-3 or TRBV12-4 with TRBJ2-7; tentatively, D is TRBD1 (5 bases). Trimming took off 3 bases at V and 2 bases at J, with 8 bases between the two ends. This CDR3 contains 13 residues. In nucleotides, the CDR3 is TGTGCCAGCAGTTTCGACAGCCCCTACGAGCAGTACTTC. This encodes CASSFDSPYEQYF.

The CDR3, as DNA: TGTGCCAGCAGCTTACAGGGTTTAGGGGAGACCCAGTACTTC. Protein: CASSLQGLGETQYF. V gene TRBV11-3 combines with J gene TRBJ2-5; D might be TRBD1 (5 bases). The CDR3 is 14 amino acids. Trimming shortened V by 2 bases and J by 5 bases, and 12 bases separated the two germline ends. CDR1 is SGHNT and CDR2 is YENEEA in the germline V gene.

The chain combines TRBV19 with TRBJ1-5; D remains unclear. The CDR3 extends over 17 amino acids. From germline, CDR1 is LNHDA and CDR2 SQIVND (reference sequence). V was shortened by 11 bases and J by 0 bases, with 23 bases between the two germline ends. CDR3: CAASGSQPIDSNQPQHF. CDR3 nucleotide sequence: TGTGCCGCAAGTGGCAGTCAACCTATCGATAGCAATCAGCCCCAGCATTTT.